This record concerns one T cell receptor (beta chain) sequence. The data were taken from a study of OX40 agonist ivuxolimab in advanced cancers. The CDR3 is 17 amino acids. The V and J ends lost 6 bases and 2 bases respectively, with 20 bases between them. Germline loops: CDR1 WSHSY, CDR2 SAAADI. Patients were ineligible given autoimmune disease history or systemic immunosuppression. Collection of blood occurred at baseline, at cycle 4 day 1, and at cycle 7 day 1. Profiled with immunoSEQ multiplex PCR; TCRdb holds only in-frame clones, not every one. This sample yields fewer than 40,000 clones, of which over 85% are seen a single time; 0.9% to 0.95% belongs to the top ten.

The sequences come from CD4+ or CD8+ T cells sorted from blood, collected in a trial of the OX40 agonist ivuxolimab. This TCR was recovered from an adult with an advanced solid tumor such as melanoma, head and neck, liver or kidney cancer. The chain combines TRBV10-2 with TRBJ1-5; tentatively, D is TRBD1 (5 bases). This chain's CDR3 is CASRPTGGGRGNQPQHF. Here the CDR3 DNA reads TGCGCCAGCAGACCCACCGGGGGGGGACGGGGCAATCAGCCCCAGCATTTT.